The entry below gives a single T cell receptor (beta chain) sequence along with its context. This clone was seen a handful of times. The antigen it binds to is not known. No quality values exist for individual bases; no much larger clone is one base distant. Distinct nucleotide sequences in the sample also encode this CDR3. The library was obtained by the immunoSEQ multiplex PCR assay. For the multiplex PCR, a mixture combining 60 forward primers for TCR Vbeta segments and 13 reverse primers for TCR Jbeta segments was used. The CDR3 region of rearranged TCR beta genes was amplified from genomic DNA by a multiplex PCR assay. The amplified TCR beta libraries were sequenced on the Illumina HiSeq System as 87-base-pair reads. For the original study's pipeline: Across the 670 or so repertoires, a later analysis counted tens of millions of unique TCR beta chains, roughly 11 million of which were shared by at least two donors. Raw reads were error-corrected and collapsed into unique sequences by a nearest-neighbor algorithm in which closely related sequences were merged to remove PCR and sequencing errors. V, D and J gene segments were assigned by aligning CDR3 sequences to IMGT reference sequences. For a sequence to be retained, a match of at least six nucleotides to both a V gene segment and a J gene segment was required. Rearrangements were classified as productive when the CDR3 lacked stop codons and remained in frame with V and J, and all other rearrangements were classified as non-productive. Following IMGT convention, CDR3 was defined as the stretch from the second conserved V-encoded cysteine to the conserved J-encoded phenylalanine. In an earlier analysis of more than 550 of the donors, sequences lacking an unambiguous match to a single V gene segment were excluded. An earlier analysis of a few hundred of the donors classified V segments as functional when productive rearrangements were above 56.7% and as segregating when the standard deviation between donors was above 5%. To diagnose cytomegalovirus status from the catalog of TCR beta chain sequences, a statistical classification framework was built. In a later analysis, TCR nucleotide sequences were compared against IMGT/GENE-DB human TR gene sequences so that V and J genes could be assigned. A later analysis assigned CDR3 sequences and most-parsimonious VDJ recombination scenarios with the TCRdist pipeline. A later analysis defined each TCR beta chain by its CDR3 amino acid sequence plus V-gene family, and excluded reads lacking a unique V-gene family. A later analysis removed 550 to 700 highly shared, low-generation-probability nucleotide sequences to deal with suspected cross-contamination and a sequencing artifact. For each public chain, a later analysis derived a clonal expansion index from normalized ranks of inferred template counts within each repertoire. In a later analysis, generation probabilities were computed using a VDJ recombination model fitted to out-of-frame rearrangements, and the results were checked against IGoR. A later analysis scored TCR-TCR, TCR-HLA and TCR-CMV co-occurrence with hypergeometric tests, applying a repertoire-size bias correction to TCR pairs. In a later analysis, false discovery rates were estimated by permuting HLA or CMV assignments 20 times. A later analysis grouped co-occurring TCRs with DBSCAN, adding TCRdist sequence similarity when clustering within HLA-allele-positive subsets. Repertoires with fewer than 30,000 or more than 120,000 public chains were left out of co-occurrence clustering, as were about five repertoires with anomalous nucleotide sharing. Drawn from immuneACCESS, this table holds only the in-frame rearrangements with V and J called that TCRdb kept. Clones are partly lost; checked studies trace under half to an unresolved V gene and leave the rest unexplained. The DNA gave D and trimming, while V, J and clone size come from that table. This sample comprises 110,000 to 150,000 clones, roughly 82% of them detected only once. More than 6.5% of the sample is taken by the ten largest.

The cohort was made up of about 670 healthy bone marrow donors. At the time of sampling, all cohort members were nominally healthy, though unrecorded immune exposures were likely present. The donor was CMV seronegative and belonged to the group of 350 or so seronegative cohort members. A peripheral blood sample was provided by each donor, and peripheral blood mononuclear cells were used for TCR beta sequencing. Genomic DNA extraction from the blood cell samples was performed with the Qiagen DNeasy Blood Extraction Kit. This sample stems from a study of cytomegalovirus exposure and HLA in healthy donors (dated by TCRdb to about 2017). About the investigation overall: An earlier analysis of around 600 of the donors reported approximately 270 Gb of sequence data and roughly 110 million unique TCR beta sequences from about 200 million T cells. Because of strong linkage in the cohort, roughly five DR-DQ haplotypes were treated as single units for association and clustering. On average, 235,054 unique TCR beta nucleotide sequences were sequenced per donor among more than 350 genotyped donors of the cohort, with 15% to 20% of those sequences being non-productive. An earlier analysis of about 620 of the donors applied high-throughput TCR beta sequencing to assess whether each TCR beta V gene segment acted as functional or pseudogenic. Roughly 300 gigabases of sequencing data and 70 million to 100 million unique TCR sequences were included in an early release covering about 700 HLA-typed donors. Along with the 666-subject first cohort, a separate validation cohort of over 90 different subjects was used. To study patterns of TCR occurrence, a later analysis re-analyzed previously published TCR beta repertoires from 600 to 750 donors and added high-resolution HLA genotyping. Rather than using new phenotypic data, the later analysis identified candidate immune exposures from TCR beta sequences and from how often those sequences occurred across donors. The number of typed donors differed by locus: about 629-630 for A, B, C, DRB1 and DQB1; approximately 520 for DQA1; some 610 for DPA1; and roughly 450 for DPB1. All discovery cohort repertoires had been generated on a single sequencing platform. HLA typing covered class I and class II loci at four-digit resolution. To predict cytomegalovirus infection status, the study combined high-throughput TCR immunosequencing, statistical association of individual TCRs with disease status, and machine learning. Alongside the repertoire data, information on donor age, sex, ethnicity and CMV serostatus was compiled. A later genetic analysis took genome-wide SNP genotypes for about 65% of the 666 donors and used that subset as a discovery cohort. The study was designed to test whether signatures of past pathogen exposure could be identified by cataloging public T cell receptors. The T cell repertoires of some 670 subjects were profiled by immunosequencing and related to cytomegalovirus serostatus. The genetic ancestry cluster associated with self-reported Caucasian donors included 81% of the roughly 380 genotyped donors.

From the germline V gene, CDR1 is MDHEN and CDR2 is SYDVKM. The V end loses 6 bases and the J end loses 2 bases, and a stretch of 11 bases separates them. Including the terminal cysteine and phenylalanine, the CDR3 comprises 13 residues. The entry retains the CDR3 DNA only, 39 bases that are in frame from base 1. General findings and caveats noted by the study authors: A later genetic analysis reported fewer N-insertions in productive TCRs among donors in an Asian-associated ancestry cluster than the roughly 700-donor mean. The classifier was reported to diagnose cytomegalovirus status with high specificity and sensitivity in both the original cohort and the validation cohort. In this cohort, only TCR beta chains were sequenced, and detectable features were limited by the absence of alpha or paired-chain data. Some IMGT-functional V segments, including TRBV6-2 and TRBV6-3, could not be told apart with the 87-base-pair reads, so those segments were excluded. In a later analysis, about 16,000 TCR beta sequences were associated with specific HLA alleles at a false discovery rate of 0.05. It was suggested by the authors that the approach could potentially be generalized to other disease states and immunological phenotypes. Linkage disequilibrium might explain the correlated functional status among segregating V segments, but an unknown experimental factor could not be ruled out. Assigning TCR associations to individual alleles was difficult when HLA alleles, especially DR and DQ, strongly co-occurred. In a later analysis, HLA-associated TCR beta chains showed more clonal expansion and lower generation probabilities than non-associated chains that were equally common. The study listed 164 TCR beta chains as associated with cytomegalovirus. Because counts were too low, about 18 rarely observed V segments, including chromosome 9 orphons, were excluded from the earlier analysis of 587 of the donors. Across donors, most TCR sequences were observed very rarely, whereas some public TCRs were present in many individuals. In vitro tests confirmed that three of the cytomegalovirus-associated TCR beta chains recognize cytomegalovirus antigens. The only immune exposure information available for the cohort was CMV serostatus. Presence/absence analyses assumed roughly uniform sequencing depth across donors, an assumption that may not hold. V-gene and J-gene trimming of TCR beta chains was associated with a missense DCLRE1C variant in a later genetic analysis, and the association was replicated in an independent cohort. Because HLA typing was missing for some donors at each locus, association tests included only the typed subset. In an earlier analysis of several hundred of the donors, most TCR beta V segments were observed in productive rearrangements about 87% or about 30% of the time, broadly matching IMGT annotations. Several of the top co-occurrence clusters appeared to be linked to parvovirus B19, influenza, CMV and Epstein-Barr virus, according to a later analysis. The sequencing pipeline was judged likely to have produced a cluster of highly shared sequence variants as a technical artifact. According to a later analysis, TCR association rates differed among HLA loci, with DRB1 alleles showing the most associated TCRs and HLA-C alleles showing the fewest. A further reported finding was that TCR beta sequences accurately predicted the HLA-A and HLA-B alleles for most subjects in the first cohort. Most CMV-associated TCR beta chains appeared to be HLA-restricted in a later analysis, and the HLA associations seemed to be driven largely by CMV exposure.

The sequence was collected from a man aged 25-45 years in good health and CMV-seronegative. This receptor chain uses TRBV28 and TRBJ2-7; the D gene is not confidently resolved. Sequenced: PBMCs. CDR3 region: CASRAPTTYEQYF. The DNA is as follows: TGTGCCAGCAGGGCGCCTACTACCTACGAGCAGTACTTC.